Below are 16 T cell receptor beta chains sequenced from a single sample in a study of T cell responses to AZD1222 COVID-19 vaccine. Assay: immunoSEQ multiplex PCR; the TCRdb copy retains only in-frame clones and omits some. The table shows around 150,000 clones, with roughly 92% occurring only once. Here the sequenced sample was peripheral blood, taken 28 days after the second AZD1222 dose. The receptors derive from an adult who received the AZD1222 COVID-19 vaccine.

This clone was seen once. The chain couples TRBV5-4 to TRBJ1-4; unclear D gene. The germline gives CDR1 SGHNT, CDR2 YYREEE (reference sequence). This CDR3 contains 12 residues. Trimming stripped 3 bases from V and 5 bases from J, with 5 bases between. The CDR3 bases are TGTGCCAGCAGCTCCACGAATGAAAAACTGTTTTTT. Residues: CASSSTNEKLFF.

The rearrangement uses TRBV6-5 and TRBJ1-2; 8 bases map to TRBD1. V shed 0 bases, J shed 5 bases, and the junction held 8 bases outside the gene matches. Germline CDR1 reads MNHEY; CDR2 reads SVGAGI. CDR3 length equals 16 residues. As DNA, the CDR3 is TGTGCCAGCAGTTACTCCCCGGGACAGGTCGATTATGGCTACACCTTC. Its translation is CASSYSPGQVDYGYTF.

This clone was counted a few times. The rearrangement links TRBV19 to TRBJ2-6, with unresolved D. The CDR3 extends over 15 amino acids. Germline CDR1 is LNHDA and CDR2 is SQIVND (reference sequence). The V end lost 5 bases, the J end lost 0 bases, and 8 bases lay between the germline ends. The CDR3 DNA reads TGTGCCAGTAGTTTATCCAACTCTGGGGCCAACGTCCTGACTTTC. Translating it yields CASSLSNSGANVLTF. Full variable domain (outside the CDR3, taken from reference TRBV19 and TRBJ2-6): DGGITQSPKYLFRKEGQNVTLSCEQNLNHDAMYWYRQDPGQGLRLIYYSQIVNDFQKGDIAEGYSVSREKKESFPLTVTSAQKNPTAFYLCASSLSNSGANVLTFGAGSRLTVL.

The genes are TRBV28 and TRBJ2-7; 9 nucleotides align to TRBD1. The length of the CDR3 is 17 residues. The V gene's germline CDR1 is MDHEN and CDR2 SYDVKM. V trimming: 5 bases; J trimming: 5 bases; junction bases outside the gene matches: 16. The CDR3 loop is CASSPYDRGVPLHEQYF. The DNA of the CDR3 is TGTGCCAGCAGTCCATACGACAGGGGGGTACCCCTTCACGAGCAGTACTTC. The variable domain in full, with the rest retrieved from reference TRBV28 and TRBJ2-7, is DVKVTQSSRYLVKRTGEKVFLECVQDMDHENMFWYRQDPGLGLRLIYFSYDVKMKEKGDIPEGYSVSREKKERFSLILESASTNQTSMYLCASSPYDRGVPLHEQYFGPGTRLTVT.

V usage is TRBV6-6 and J usage is TRBJ1-2; TRBD1 might be the D (6 bases). The CDR3 totals 13 residues. The germline gives CDR1 MNHNY, CDR2 SVGAGI (reference sequence). V shed 5 bases and J shed 10 bases, with 17 bases lying between them. Here the CDR3 reads CASSDGQRGPYTF. The DNA of the CDR3 is TGTGCCAGCAGTGACGGACAGAGGGGCCCCTACACCTTC.

As concerns this clone: The junction departs from the called germline gene at one end, perhaps through a read error. The genes are TRBV7-7 and TRBJ2-5; 9 bases match TRBD1. Germline V gene sequence: CDR1 SSHAT, CDR2 FNYEAQ (reference sequence). This CDR3 contains 17 residues. CDR3 protein: CASSLGVGGTGSETQYF. The CDR3 bases are TGTGCTAGCAGCTTAGGAGTCGGCGGGACAGGGTCGGAGACCCAGTACTTC.

V is TRBV10-3 and J is TRBJ2-2; 10 bases match TRBD1. The germline gives CDR1 ENHRY, CDR2 SYGVKD. This CDR3 region has 16 residues. V gave up 2 bases and J gave up 7 bases; unmatched junction bases: 7. The CDR3 DNA reads as TGTGCCATCAGTGAGGACCGACAGGGGGCGGACGGGGAGCTGTTTTTT. This gives the protein CAISEDRQGADGELFF.

This clone was detected once. The rearrangement links TRBV28 to TRBJ2-7, with TRBD2 identical over 9 bases. Trimming took 3 bases from V and 7 from J; bases not matched to a gene: 7. Per the germline V gene, CDR1 is MDHEN and CDR2 is SYDVKM. The CDR3 has 14 residues. As DNA, the CDR3 is TGTGCCAGCAGTTTTGCGGGGGGGGTTTGGGAGCAGTACTTC. It translates to CASSFAGGVWEQYF.

The rearrangement uses TRBV9 and TRBJ1-2, with TRBD1 matching over 8 bases. In germline, CDR1 is SGDLS, CDR2 YYNGEE. The CDR3 has 15 amino acids. After removal of 0 bases from V and 4 bases from J, the junction contained 5 bases not matched to a gene. CDR3 sequence (DNA): TGTGCCAGCAGCGTAGAGGCAGGGGGCGTCTATGGCTACACCTTC. Protein: CASSVEAGGVYGYTF. Full variable domain (outside the CDR3, taken from reference TRBV9 and TRBJ1-2): DSGVTQTPKHLITATGQRVTLRCSPRSGDLSVYWYQQSLDQGLQFLIQYYNGEERAKGNILERFSAQQFPDLHSELNLSSLELGDSALYFCASSVEAGGVYGYTFGSGTRLTVV.

The count of this clone is one. J is TRBJ2-3 and V is TRBV5-6; no definite D call. V was pared by 0 bases and J by 2 bases, with 10 bases between. Germline values: CDR1 SGHDT, CDR2 YYEEEE. This CDR3 is built from 15 residues. CDR3: CASSLERRFTDTQYF. The DNA for the CDR3 is TGTGCCAGCAGCTTGGAGCGCAGGTTCACAGATACGCAGTATTTT.

There are many counts of this clone. The rearrangement links TRBV23-1 to TRBJ2-7; 9 bases are a match to TRBD1. TRBV23-1 is identified as an open reading frame with a role that is uncertain. Germline trimming cut 0 bases from V and 6 bases from J; bases unmatched to any gene: 9. This CDR3 is built from 16 residues. The CDR3 bases are TGCGCCAGCAGTCAATCCCGGGACAGGGATCTGGGCGAGCAGTACTTC. It translates to CASSQSRDRDLGEQYF.

The J gene is TRBJ2-7, the V gene TRBV7-2; TRBD2 might be the D (5 bases). Per the germline V gene, CDR1 is SGHTA and CDR2 is FQGNSA. The CDR3 totals 15 residues. Trimming took 3 bases from V and 5 from J, leaving 17 bases between them. This CDR3 is CASSFGRGSVNEQYF. CDR3 DNA: TGTGCCAGCAGCTTCGGACGGGGTTCCGTAAACGAGCAGTACTTC. The full variable domain, in which reference TRBV7-2 and TRBJ2-7 provide the parts outside the CDR3, is GAGVSQSPSNKVTEKGKDVELRCDPISGHTALYWYRQSLGQGLEFLIYFQGNSAPDKSGLPSDRFSAERTGGSVSTLTIQRTQQEDSAVYLCASSFGRGSVNEQYFGPGTRLTVT.

This rearrangement joins TRBV7-9 to TRBJ1-3, with D unresolved. This CDR3 comprises 15 residues. V lost 2 bases and J 4 bases, leaving 12 bases between the germline ends. CDR1 is SEHNR and CDR2 is FQNEAQ in the germline V gene (reference sequence). The CDR3 DNA sequence: TGTGCCAGCAGCTTAAGCCAGGCGTCAGGAAACACCATATATTTT. This sequence encodes CASSLSQASGNTIYF.

This rearrangement joins TRBV4-2 to TRBJ2-2; 12 bases line up with TRBD2. Germline V CDR1 and CDR2: LGHNA, YNFKEQ. The CDR3 is made up of 18 amino acids. V trimming: 0 bases; J trimming: 5 bases; junction bases outside the gene matches: 7. The CDR3 bases are TGTGCCAGCAGCCAAGAAGCCAGGACTAGCGGGATAACCGGGGAGCTGTTTTTT. This codes for CASSQEARTSGITGELFF.

V is TRBV5-1 and J is TRBJ1-1, with D unresolved. Germline assignment: CDR1 SGHRS and CDR2 YFSETQ. Trimming left V 4 bases short and J 8 bases short, with 12 bases between. The CDR3 is 12 residues long. In DNA form, the CDR3 reads TGCGCCAGCAGCCTCCCCGCTCCCGAAGCTTTCTTT. Translated: CASSLPAPEAFF.

The V gene is TRBV6-5, the J gene TRBJ1-4; TRBD1 matches at 9 bases. Trimming removed 6 bases from V and 7 bases from J; junction bases left unmatched: 6. The CDR3 contains 14 residues. The germline V gene has CDR1 MNHEY and CDR2 SVGAGI. The CDR3 sequence is CASRVGTGSEKLFF. CDR3 DNA sequence: TGTGCCAGCAGGGTAGGGACAGGGAGTGAAAAACTGTTTTTT.